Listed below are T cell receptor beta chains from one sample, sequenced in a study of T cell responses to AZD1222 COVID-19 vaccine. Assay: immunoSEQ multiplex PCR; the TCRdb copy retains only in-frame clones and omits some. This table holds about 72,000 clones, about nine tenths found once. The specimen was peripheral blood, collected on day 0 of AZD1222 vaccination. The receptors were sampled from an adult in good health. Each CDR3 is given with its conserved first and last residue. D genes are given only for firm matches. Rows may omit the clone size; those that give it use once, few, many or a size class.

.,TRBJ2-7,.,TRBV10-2,TGCGCCAGCAGTGGTGGGGTTGGGCGTCGGGAGCAGTACTTC,CASSGGVGRREQYF
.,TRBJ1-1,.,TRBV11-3,TGTGCCAGCAGCTTACGGGGGGACGGGAACACTGAAGCTTTCTTT,CASSLRGDGNTEAFF
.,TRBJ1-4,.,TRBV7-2,TGTGCCAGCAGCTTAACCGGGTTAAGCACGCGGGCAACTAATGAAAAACTGTTTTTT,CASSLTGLSTRATNEKLFF
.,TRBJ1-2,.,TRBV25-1,TGTGCCAGCAGTGAGGAACCGGGACATTCGGACTATGGCTACACCTTC,CASSEEPGHSDYGYTF
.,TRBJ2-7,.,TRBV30,TGTGCCTGGAGTCTCAGGGTAGGGGTCGAGCAGTACTTC,CAWSLRVGVEQYF
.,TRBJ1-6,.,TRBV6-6,TGTGCCAGCAGCGACCCGGGACCCTCCTTTTCACCCCTCCACTTT,CASSDPGPSFSPLHF
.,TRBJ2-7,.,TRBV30,TGTGCCTGGAGTGTAGGGGAGTCTGAAAGCTCCTACGAGCAGTACTTC,CAWSVGESESSYEQYF
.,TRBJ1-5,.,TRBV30,TGTGCCTGGAGTGCCAGGGGATGGCAAGGTCAGCCCCAGCATTTT,CAWSARGWQGQPQHF
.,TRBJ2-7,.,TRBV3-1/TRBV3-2,TGTGCCAGCAGCCGGGGGGAGTGGGAGCAGTACTTC,CASSRGEWEQYF
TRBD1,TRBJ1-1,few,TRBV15,TGTGCCACCAGGCGAGGGGGCGGCAACACTGAAGCTTTCTTT,CATRRGGGNTEAFF
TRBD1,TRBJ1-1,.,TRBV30,TGTGCCTGGATCCCCCGGGACAGGGGAACCAGAAGAGCTTTCTTT,CAWIPRDRGTRRAFF
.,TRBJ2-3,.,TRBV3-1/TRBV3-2,TGTGCCAGCAGCCAAGGAGATACGCAGTATTTT,CASSQGDTQYF
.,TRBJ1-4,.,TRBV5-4,TGTGCCAGCAGCTTGGAAGGGGGTAACGAAAAACTGTTTTTT,CASSLEGGNEKLFF
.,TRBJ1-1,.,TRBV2,TGTGCCAGCAGTGAAACGGGGGAGGGGTTCACTGAAGCTTTCTTT,CASSETGEGFTEAFF
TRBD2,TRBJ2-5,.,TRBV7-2,TGTGCCAGCAGCTCCTCCCGGGCGGGGGGACACGAGACCCAGTACTTC,CASSSSRAGGHETQYF